This TCR beta chain is drawn from a study of response to subunit inactivated influenza vaccine. General study points: Authors suggested each seasonal flu vaccination may recruit only limited numbers of new T cells.

CDR3 length: 17 amino acids. Germline V gives CDR1 SGHTA, CDR2 FQGNSA. V dropped 5 bases and J dropped 5; count of bases not matched to a gene: 14. This clonotype was detected only a few times. The antigen is unknown. MiXCR, applied by TCRdb to the RT-PCR reads, yields one record per CDR3 protein. This table has hundreds of thousands of distinct CDR3 sequences, over 10% appearing once. The receptor was isolated from a man aged 45 to 65 who received an inactivated influenza vaccine. The chain couples TRBV7-2 to TRBJ2-5; TRBD2 agrees at 10 bases. Sequencing was performed on PBMCs from blood, taken 40 to 50 days after vaccination. The CDR3 DNA reads as TGTGCCAGCAGCCTTCCATTCCTTAGCGGGAGGTGGGAGACCCAGTACTTC. Translation: CASSLPFLSGRWETQYF. Together with reference TRBV7-2 and TRBJ2-5, the CDR3 gives the full variable domain: GAGVSQSPSNKVTEKGKDVELRCDPISGHTALYWYRQSLGQGLEFLIYFQGNSAPDKSGLPSDRFSAERTGGSVSTLTIQRTQQEDSAVYLCASSLPFLSGRWETQYFGPGTRLLVL.